These T cell receptor beta chains were read from a single sample in a study of blood T cell repertoires in COVID-19. Assay: immunoSEQ multiplex PCR; the TCRdb copy retains only in-frame clones and omits some. There are tens of thousands of clones in the sample; 65% to 90% occur only once, and 6% to 7% lies in the top ten. The sequencing input was peripheral blood. These receptors were taken from a woman aged 55-70 years with acute or convalescent COVID-19. Each CDR3 is given with its conserved first and last residue. D genes are given only for firm matches. The listing skips clone size in some rows; elsewhere it reads once, few, many or a size class.

TGCGCCAGCAGCTTGGAAGCAGGGGGCTCGGGTGGCTACACCTTC	CASSLEAGGSGGYTF	TRBJ1-2	-	TRBD1	TRBV5-1
TGTGCCAGCAGTGGACAGGAGGGCAATCAGCCCCAGCATTTT	CASSGQEGNQPQHF	TRBJ1-5	-	-	TRBV2
TGTGCCATCAGTGGGGGACTTTATGGCTACACCTTC	CAISGGLYGYTF	TRBJ1-2	few	-	TRBV10-3
TGTGCCAGCAGTGAAGCTAGCGGGGGGGCTCTAGACGAGCAGTACTTC	CASSEASGGALDEQYF	TRBJ2-7	-	TRBD2	TRBV6-1
TGTGCCAGTAGTATAGGGCAACAGGGGGCCGAGCAGTTCTTC	CASSIGQQGAEQFF	TRBJ2-1	-	TRBD1	TRBV19
TGCGCCAGCAGGGGAGAGCCAGGGGGAACTGAAGCTTTCTTT	CASRGEPGGTEAFF	TRBJ1-1	-	TRBD1	TRBV5-1
TGTGCCAGCAGCCAAGAAGCAGGTAACTCTGGAAACACCATATATTTT	CASSQEAGNSGNTIYF	TRBJ1-3	-	-	TRBV4-2
TGTGCCAGCTCACCAGTGGACAGGGGAGGCGAAAAACTGTTTTTT	CASSPVDRGGEKLFF	TRBJ1-4	-	TRBD1	TRBV18
TGCAGCGTAGGGACAGCCCACACTGAAGCTTTCTTT	CSVGTAHTEAFF	TRBJ1-1	-	TRBD1	TRBV29-1
TGTGCCCTGGGAGGACAGGGCGACTATGGCTACACCTTC	CALGGQGDYGYTF	TRBJ1-2	few	TRBD1	TRBV10-3